These 15 T cell receptor beta chains were all obtained from the same sample, sequenced in a study of blood T cell repertoires in COVID-19 (dated by TCRdb to 2018 to 2020). Library method: the immunoSEQ multiplex PCR assay. TCRdb stores this immuneACCESS table with in-frame sequences only. Part of the clones is absent; in the studies checked, under half of the shortfall reflects unresolved V genes, and no reason is known for the rest. In this sample the table shows around 330,000 clones, roughly 88% of which occur a single time. The ten largest clones represent around 4% of the sample. The sequencing sample was made of peripheral blood. The receptors stem from a woman in her fifties or sixties with active or convalescent COVID-19.

The rearrangement uses TRBV2 and TRBJ2-7, with D perhaps matching TRBD1 (6 bases). The CDR3 sequence is 12 residues long. The V gene lost 6 bases and the J gene lost 6 bases, with 12 bases spanning the gap. Germline V gene sequence: CDR1 SNHLY, CDR2 FYNNEI. CDR3 DNA: TGTGCCAGCAGCCCAGGGGTTCTCGAGCAGTACTTC. Translation gives CASSPGVLEQYF.

This clone was counted a single time. The rearrangement links TRBV7-2 to TRBJ2-3; 8 bases align to TRBD2. CDR3 length equals 15 residues. Germline CDR1 reads SGHTA; CDR2 reads FQGNSA. The ends lost 1 base at V and 9 bases at J; junction bases unmatched: 9. The CDR3 sequence: CASSLGWSGGQTQYF. CDR3 coding DNA: TGTGCCAGCAGCTTAGGTTGGTCGGGGGGGCAGACGCAGTATTTT.

The rearrangement joins TRBV15 to TRBJ1-3, with TRBD1 as a possible D gene (6 bases). This CDR3 contains 15 residues. Trimming removed 0 bases from V and 4 bases from J, with 10 bases in between. CDR1 and CDR2 (germline): LNHNV, YYDKDF (reference sequence). This CDR3 is CATSRDMGAGNTIYF. CDR3 nucleotides: TGTGCCACCAGCAGAGATATGGGGGCAGGAAACACCATATATTTT.

This clone was seen many times. This chain uses TRBV4-1 with TRBJ2-3, with D maybe TRBD2 (6 bases). Germline V CDR1 and CDR2: MGHRA, YSYEKL. The CDR3 sequence is 15 residues long. V gave up 0 bases and J gave up 1 base, with 8 bases separating them. CDR3 amino acids: CASSQEGGRTDTQYF. As DNA, the CDR3 is TGCGCCAGCAGCCAAGAGGGAGGACGCACAGATACGCAGTATTTT.

This chain connects TRBV24-1 to TRBJ2-1; 7 nucleotides match TRBD1. Per the germline V gene, CDR1 is KGHDR and CDR2 is SFDVKD. There are 16 residues in the CDR3. With V trimmed by 5 bases and J by 7 bases, 13 bases remained unmatched. CDR3 in amino acids: CATSGVTGVPKNEQFF. The CDR3, as DNA: TGTGCCACCAGTGGAGTAACAGGGGTACCGAAGAATGAGCAGTTCTTC.

This clone was recorded a few times. The chain carries TRBV6-5 and TRBJ1-1; 8 bases align to TRBD1. CDR3 length: 12 residues. Trimming cost V 4 bases and J 6 bases; bases outside gene matches: 1. CDR1 and CDR2 from the germline V gene are MNHEY and SVGAGI. CDR3 protein: CASSSRGPEAFF. CDR3 bases: TGTGCCAGCAGTTCCAGGGGGCCTGAAGCTTTCTTT.

The V and J genes are TRBV18 and TRBJ1-1; D gene uncertain. Trimming removed 3 bases from V and 2 bases from J, with 13 bases in between. The V gene's germline CDR1 is KGHSH and CDR2 LQKENI. The CDR3 is 15 amino acids. The CDR3 loop is CASSPGRTANTEAFF. CDR3 DNA: TGTGCCAGCTCACCCGGTAGAACAGCAAACACTGAAGCTTTCTTT. Looking up the rest from reference TRBV18 and TRBJ1-1 gives the full variable domain: NAGVMQNPRHLVRRRGQEARLRCSPMKGHSHVYWYRQLPEEGLKFMVYLQKENIIDESGMPKERFSAEFPKEGPSILRIQQVVRGDSAAYFCASSPGRTANTEAFFGQGTRLTVV.

The chain joins TRBV6-5 to TRBJ1-1; no clear D gene. This CDR3 has 15 residues. Germline assignment: CDR1 MNHEY and CDR2 SVGAGI. Trimming removed 8 bases at V and 0 bases at J, with 16 bases between. In DNA, the CDR3 is TGTGCCAGCCGACTGGGATCCGGGATGAACACTGAAGCTTTCTTT. Its translation: CASRLGSGMNTEAFF.

The V gene is TRBV27, the J gene TRBJ1-1; D is uncertain. The CDR3 is made up of 14 amino acids. Trimming shortened V by 3 bases and J by 4 bases, and 12 bases separated the two germline ends. The V gene's germline CDR1 is MNHEY and CDR2 SMNVEV (reference sequence). CDR3 sequence: CASSLRGHRTEAFF. DNA for the CDR3: TGTGCCAGCAGTTTGCGAGGCCATCGCACTGAAGCTTTCTTT.

This clone was observed once. J is TRBJ2-3 and V is TRBV16; D may be TRBD1 (5 bases). The length of the CDR3 is 16 residues. V lost 1 base to trimming and J lost 1 base, with 12 bases between them. Germline V gene sequence: CDR1 KGHSY, CDR2 FQNENV. CDR3 in DNA: TGTGCCAGCAGCCAATTACGAGAACAGGGCACAGATACGCAGTATTTT. It specifies CASSQLREQGTDTQYF.

This clone was picked up a small number of times. The CDR3 region is CASSQGNNYGYTF. The CDR3 nucleotides are TGTGCCAGCTCTCAGGGCAACAACTATGGCTACACCTTC. The gene calls are TRBV25-1 and TRBJ1-2, with a possible D match to TRBD1 (5 bases). Germline-derived CDR1 and CDR2 are MGHDK and SYGVNS. V lost 8 bases and J lost 2, with 12 bases in between. The CDR3 extends over 13 amino acids.

The chain employs TRBV30 and TRBJ1-2; no clear D gene. V dropped 7 bases and J dropped 9 bases, with 27 bases sitting between them. Germline V lookup: CDR1 GTSNPN, CDR2 SVGIG (reference sequence). The length of the CDR3 is 15 residues. The chain's CDR3 is CASSPTGIRAQRYTF. In nucleotides, the CDR3 is TGTGCCTCCTCCCCAACCGGGATTCGGGCGCAGCGCTACACCTTC.

The chain has TRBV27 and TRBJ1-3; no firm D call. The V gene's germline CDR1 is MNHEY and CDR2 SMNVEV (reference sequence). Trimming stripped 5 bases from V and 0 bases from J, with 8 bases between. This CDR3 comprises 14 residues. The CDR3 loop reads CASSAVGSGNTIYF. CDR3 nucleotide sequence: TGTGCCAGCAGTGCCGTCGGCTCTGGAAACACCATATATTTT.

This clone was counted a single time. Other DNA sequences in this specimen translate into the identical CDR3. The CDR3 reads CASSQGGSGANVLTF. For the CDR3, the DNA is TGTGCCAGCAGCCAAGGAGGCTCTGGGGCCAACGTCCTGACTTTC. This chain connects TRBV3-1 (or the pseudogene TRBV3-2) to TRBJ2-6; D gene uncertain. This CDR3 is 15 amino acids long. Between the trimmed V and J ends, which lost 1 base and 0 bases, there was a span of 4 bases. Germline V lookup: CDR1 LGHDT, CDR2 YNNKEL (reference sequence).

This clone was seen once. The chain carries TRBV4-1 and TRBJ2-6; 11 bases map to TRBD1. There are 19 residues in the CDR3. Germline CDR1 is MGHRA and CDR2 is YSYEKL. The J segment lost 0 bases and the V segment lost 5 bases, leaving 9 bases of the junction unmatched. CDR3 coding DNA: TGCGCCAGCAGCAAAGGTACCGGGACAGGGGGCTCTGGGGCCAACGTCCTGACTTTC. Amino acid sequence: CASSKGTGTGGSGANVLTF.